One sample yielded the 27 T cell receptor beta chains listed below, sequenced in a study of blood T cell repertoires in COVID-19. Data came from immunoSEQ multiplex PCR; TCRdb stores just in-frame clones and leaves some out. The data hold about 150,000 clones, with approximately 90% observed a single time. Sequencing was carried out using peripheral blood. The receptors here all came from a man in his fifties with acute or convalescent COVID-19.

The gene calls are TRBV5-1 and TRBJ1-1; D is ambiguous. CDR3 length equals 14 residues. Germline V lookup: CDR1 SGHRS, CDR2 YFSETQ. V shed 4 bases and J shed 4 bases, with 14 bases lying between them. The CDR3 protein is CASSPSVAGTEAFF. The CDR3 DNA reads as TGCGCCAGCAGCCCCTCAGTCGCGGGCACTGAAGCTTTCTTT.

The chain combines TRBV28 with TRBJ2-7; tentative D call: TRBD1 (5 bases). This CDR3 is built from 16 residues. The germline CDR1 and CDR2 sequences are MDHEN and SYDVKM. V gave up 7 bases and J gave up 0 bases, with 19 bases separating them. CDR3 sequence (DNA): TGTGCCAGCATTCAAAGGACACCCCTACACTCCTACGAGCAGTACTTC. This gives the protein CASIQRTPLHSYEQYF. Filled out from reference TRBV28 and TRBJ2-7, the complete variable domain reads DVKVTQSSRYLVKRTGEKVFLECVQDMDHENMFWYRQDPGLGLRLIYFSYDVKMKEKGDIPEGYSVSREKKERFSLILESASTNQTSMYLCASIQRTPLHSYEQYFGPGTRLTVT.

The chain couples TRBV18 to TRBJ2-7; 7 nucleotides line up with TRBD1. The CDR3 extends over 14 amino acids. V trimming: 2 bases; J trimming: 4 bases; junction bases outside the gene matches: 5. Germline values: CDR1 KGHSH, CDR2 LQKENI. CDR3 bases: TGTGCCAGCTCACCAGAAGGGACAGCATACGAGCAGTACGTC. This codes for CASSPEGTAYEQYV.

The CDR3 DNA is TGTGCCAGCAGGGACTATACCTACGAGCAGTACGTC. Amino acid sequence: CASRDYTYEQYV. The V call is TRBV6-5, the J call TRBJ2-7; D is perhaps TRBD2 (6 bases). The CDR3 contains 12 residues. In germline, CDR1 is MNHEY, CDR2 SVGAGI. V dropped 6 bases and J dropped 2 bases, with 8 bases sitting between them.

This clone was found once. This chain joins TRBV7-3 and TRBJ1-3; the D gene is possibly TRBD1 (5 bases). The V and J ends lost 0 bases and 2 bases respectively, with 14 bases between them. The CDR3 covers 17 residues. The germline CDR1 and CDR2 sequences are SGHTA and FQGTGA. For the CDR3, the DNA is TGTGCCAGCAGCTTAACGGGGGGAGACAGTACTGGAAACACCATATATTTT. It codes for CASSLTGGDSTGNTIYF.

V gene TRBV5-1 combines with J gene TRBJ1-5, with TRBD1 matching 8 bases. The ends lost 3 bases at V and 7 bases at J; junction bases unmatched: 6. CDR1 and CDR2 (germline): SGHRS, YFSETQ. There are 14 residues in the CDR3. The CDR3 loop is CASSSGGYGQPQHF. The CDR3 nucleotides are TGCGCCAGCAGCTCAGGGGGCTACGGGCAGCCCCAGCATTTT.

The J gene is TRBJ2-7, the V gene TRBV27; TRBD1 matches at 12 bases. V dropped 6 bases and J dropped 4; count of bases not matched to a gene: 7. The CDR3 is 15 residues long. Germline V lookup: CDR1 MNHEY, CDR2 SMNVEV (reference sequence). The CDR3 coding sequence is TGTGCCAGCAGGAGGGGGACAGGGGGCGGGTACGAGCAGTACTTC. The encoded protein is CASRRGTGGGYEQYF.

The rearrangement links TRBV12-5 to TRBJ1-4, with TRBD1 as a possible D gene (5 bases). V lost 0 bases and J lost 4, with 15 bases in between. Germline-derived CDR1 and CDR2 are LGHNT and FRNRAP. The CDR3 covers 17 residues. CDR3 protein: CASGLVHLQVYNEKLFF. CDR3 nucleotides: TGTGCTAGTGGTTTGGTACATTTACAGGTCTATAATGAAAAACTGTTTTTT.

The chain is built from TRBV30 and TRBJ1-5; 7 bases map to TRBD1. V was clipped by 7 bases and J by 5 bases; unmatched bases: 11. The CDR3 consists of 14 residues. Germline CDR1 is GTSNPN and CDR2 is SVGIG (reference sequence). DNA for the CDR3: TGTGCCTACACAAGGGGGCAGGGATATCAGCCCCAGCATTTT. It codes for CAYTRGQGYQPQHF.

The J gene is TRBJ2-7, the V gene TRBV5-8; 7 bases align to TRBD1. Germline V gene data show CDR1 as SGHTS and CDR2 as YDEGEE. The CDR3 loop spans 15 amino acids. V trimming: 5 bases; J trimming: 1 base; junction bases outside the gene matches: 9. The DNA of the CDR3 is TGTGCCAGCAGTGACCTGGTGACAGGGTCCTACGAGCAGTACGTC. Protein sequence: CASSDLVTGSYEQYV.

The CDR3 sequence is CASSLDLGFGVYNEQFF. DNA of the CDR3: TGTGCCAGCAGCTTAGATCTGGGATTCGGGGTTTACAATGAGCAGTTCTTC. The chain links TRBV7-8 to TRBJ2-1, with D possibly matching TRBD2 (5 bases). The CDR3 totals 17 residues. Germline values: CDR1 SGHVS, CDR2 FQNEAQ. Trimming cost V 1 base and J 4 bases, with 17 bases left between them.

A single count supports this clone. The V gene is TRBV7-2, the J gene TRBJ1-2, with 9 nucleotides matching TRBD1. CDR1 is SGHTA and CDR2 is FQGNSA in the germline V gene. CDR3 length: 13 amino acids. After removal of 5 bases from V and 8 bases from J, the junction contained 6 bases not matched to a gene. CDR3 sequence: CASSQQGAQGYTF. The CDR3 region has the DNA TGTGCCAGCAGCCAACAGGGGGCGCAAGGCTACACCTTC.

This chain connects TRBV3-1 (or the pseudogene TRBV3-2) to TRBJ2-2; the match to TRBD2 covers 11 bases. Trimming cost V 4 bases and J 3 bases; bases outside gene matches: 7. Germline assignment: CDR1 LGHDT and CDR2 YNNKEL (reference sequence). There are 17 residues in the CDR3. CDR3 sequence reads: CASSPFSGGAYTGELFF. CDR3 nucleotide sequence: TGTGCCAGCAGCCCGTTTAGCGGGGGGGCTTACACCGGGGAGCTGTTTTTT.

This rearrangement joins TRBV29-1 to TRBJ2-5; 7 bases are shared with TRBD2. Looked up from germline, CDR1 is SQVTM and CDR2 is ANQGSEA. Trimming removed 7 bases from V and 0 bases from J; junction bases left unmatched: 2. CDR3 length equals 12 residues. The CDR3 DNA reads TGCAGCGCTGGGGGGGACCAAGAGACCCAGTACTTC. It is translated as CSAGGDQETQYF.

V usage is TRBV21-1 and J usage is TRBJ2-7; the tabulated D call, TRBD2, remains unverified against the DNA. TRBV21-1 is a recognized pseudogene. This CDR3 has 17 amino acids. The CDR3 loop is CASSKALFSGRAHEQYF. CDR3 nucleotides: TGTGCCAGCAGCAAAGCGCTTTTTAGCGGGAGGGCCCACGAGCAGTACTTC.

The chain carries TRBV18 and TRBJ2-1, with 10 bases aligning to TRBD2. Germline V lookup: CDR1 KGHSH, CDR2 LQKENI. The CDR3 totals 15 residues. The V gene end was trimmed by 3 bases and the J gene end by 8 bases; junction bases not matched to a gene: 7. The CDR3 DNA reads TGTGCCAGCTCACCGGCTAGCGGGAGTCATGATGAGCAGTTCTTC. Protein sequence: CASSPASGSHDEQFF. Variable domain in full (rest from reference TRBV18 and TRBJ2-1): NAGVMQNPRHLVRRRGQEARLRCSPMKGHSHVYWYRQLPEEGLKFMVYLQKENIIDESGMPKERFSAEFPKEGPSILRIQQVVRGDSAAYFCASSPASGSHDEQFFGPGTRLTVL.

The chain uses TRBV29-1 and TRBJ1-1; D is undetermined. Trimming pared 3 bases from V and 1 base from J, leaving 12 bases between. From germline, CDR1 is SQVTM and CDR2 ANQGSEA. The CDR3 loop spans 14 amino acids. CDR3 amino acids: CSVDESDWNTEAFF. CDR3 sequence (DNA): TGCAGCGTTGACGAAAGTGACTGGAACACTGAAGCTTTCTTT.

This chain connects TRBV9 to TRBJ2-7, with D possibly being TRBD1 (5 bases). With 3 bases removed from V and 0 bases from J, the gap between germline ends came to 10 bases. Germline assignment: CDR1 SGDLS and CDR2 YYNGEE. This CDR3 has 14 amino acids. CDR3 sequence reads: CASSEDSYSYEQYF. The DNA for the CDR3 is TGTGCCAGCAGCGAAGACAGTTACTCCTACGAGCAGTACTTC.

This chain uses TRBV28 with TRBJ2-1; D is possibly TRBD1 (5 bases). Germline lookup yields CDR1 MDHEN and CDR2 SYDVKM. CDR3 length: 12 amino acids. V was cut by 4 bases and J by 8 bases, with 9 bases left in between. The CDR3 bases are TGTGCCAGCAGTTCAAGGGGCGATGAGCAGTTCTTC. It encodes CASSSRGDEQFF.

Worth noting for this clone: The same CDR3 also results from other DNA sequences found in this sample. CDR3 in amino acids: CASSVGGVSGNTIYF. In DNA form, the CDR3 reads TGTGCCAGCAGCGTAGGGGGGGTTTCTGGAAACACCATATATTTT. The chain has TRBV9 and TRBJ1-3; possible D gene TRBD1, 5 bases. V lost 0 bases and J lost 1, with 8 bases in between. Per the germline V gene, CDR1 is SGDLS and CDR2 is YYNGEE. The CDR3 totals 15 residues. Looking up the rest from reference TRBV9 and TRBJ1-3 gives the full variable domain: DSGVTQTPKHLITATGQRVTLRCSPRSGDLSVYWYQQSLDQGLQFLIQYYNGEERAKGNILERFSAQQFPDLHSELNLSSLELGDSALYFCASSVGGVSGNTIYFGEGSWLTVV.

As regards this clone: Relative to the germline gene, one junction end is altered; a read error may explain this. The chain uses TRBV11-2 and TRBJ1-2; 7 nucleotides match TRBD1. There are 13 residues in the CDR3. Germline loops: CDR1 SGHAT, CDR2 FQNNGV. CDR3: CASSLAHGGQPVF. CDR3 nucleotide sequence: TGTGCCAGCAGCTTAGCTCACGGGGGACAGCCTGTCTTC.

The CDR3 DNA reads as TGCGCCAGCAGCCAAGAGGCAGGGGCCAATAACTATGGCTACACCTTC. Translated: CASSQEAGANNYGYTF. V gene TRBV4-3 combines with J gene TRBJ1-2; TRBD1 might be the D (6 bases). Germline V gives CDR1 LGHNA, CDR2 YSLEER. V lost 0 bases to trimming and J lost 1 base, with 12 bases between them. This CDR3 comprises 16 residues.

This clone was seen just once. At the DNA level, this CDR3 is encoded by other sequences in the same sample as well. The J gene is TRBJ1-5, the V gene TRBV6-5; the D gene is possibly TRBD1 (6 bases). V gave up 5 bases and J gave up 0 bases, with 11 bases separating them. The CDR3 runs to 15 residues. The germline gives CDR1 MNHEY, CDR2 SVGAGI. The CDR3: CASSPGQTSNQPQHF. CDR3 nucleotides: TGTGCCAGCAGTCCCGGACAGACTAGCAATCAGCCCCAGCATTTT.

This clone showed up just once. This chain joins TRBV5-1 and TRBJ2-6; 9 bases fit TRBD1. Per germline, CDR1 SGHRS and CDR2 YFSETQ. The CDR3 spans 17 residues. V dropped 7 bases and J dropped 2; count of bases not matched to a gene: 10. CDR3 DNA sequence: TGCGCCAGCGAAACAGGGGGCGCAATGACTGGGGCCAACGTCCTGACTTTC. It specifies CASETGGAMTGANVLTF.

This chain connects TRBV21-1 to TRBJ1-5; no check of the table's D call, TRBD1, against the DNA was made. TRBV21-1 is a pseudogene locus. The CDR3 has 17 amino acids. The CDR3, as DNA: TGTGCCAGCAGCAAAGACGGAAGGACAGGGGGCTCTCAGCCCCAGCATTTT. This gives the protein CASSKDGRTGGSQPQHF.

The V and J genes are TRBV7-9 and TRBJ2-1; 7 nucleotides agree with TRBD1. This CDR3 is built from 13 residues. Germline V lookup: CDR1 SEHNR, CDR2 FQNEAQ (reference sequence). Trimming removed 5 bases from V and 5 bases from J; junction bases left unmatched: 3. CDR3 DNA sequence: TGTGCCAGCAGCATCCAGGGGGACAATGAGCAGTTCTTC. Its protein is CASSIQGDNEQFF.

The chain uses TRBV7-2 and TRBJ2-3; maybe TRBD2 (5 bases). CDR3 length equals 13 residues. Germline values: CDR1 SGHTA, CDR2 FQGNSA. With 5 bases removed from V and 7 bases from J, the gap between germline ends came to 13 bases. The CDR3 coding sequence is TGTGCCAGCAGCGAAGAGCTAGCTAATACGCAGTATTTT. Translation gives CASSEELANTQYF.